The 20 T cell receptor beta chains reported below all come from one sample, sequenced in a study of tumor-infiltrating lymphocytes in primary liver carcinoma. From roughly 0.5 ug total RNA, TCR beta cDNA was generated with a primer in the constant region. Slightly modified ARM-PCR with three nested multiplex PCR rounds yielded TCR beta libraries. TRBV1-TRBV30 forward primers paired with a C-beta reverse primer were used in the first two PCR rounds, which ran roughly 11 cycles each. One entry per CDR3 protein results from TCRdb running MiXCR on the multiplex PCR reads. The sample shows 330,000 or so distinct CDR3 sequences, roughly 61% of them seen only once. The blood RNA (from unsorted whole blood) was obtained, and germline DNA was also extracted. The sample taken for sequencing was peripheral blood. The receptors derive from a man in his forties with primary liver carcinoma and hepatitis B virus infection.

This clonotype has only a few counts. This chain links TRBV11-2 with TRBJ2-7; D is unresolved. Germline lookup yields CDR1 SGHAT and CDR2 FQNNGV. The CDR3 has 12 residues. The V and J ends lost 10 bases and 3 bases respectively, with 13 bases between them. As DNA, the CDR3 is TGTGCCAACATCTGGAGCGTCTACGAGCAGTACTTC. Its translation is CANIWSVYEQYF. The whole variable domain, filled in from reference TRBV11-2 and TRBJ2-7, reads EAGVAQSPRYKIIEKRQSVAFWCNPISGHATLYWYQQILGQGPKLLIQFQNNGVVDDSQLPKDRFSAERLKGVDSTLKIQPAKLEDSAVYLCANIWSVYEQYFGPGTRLTVT.

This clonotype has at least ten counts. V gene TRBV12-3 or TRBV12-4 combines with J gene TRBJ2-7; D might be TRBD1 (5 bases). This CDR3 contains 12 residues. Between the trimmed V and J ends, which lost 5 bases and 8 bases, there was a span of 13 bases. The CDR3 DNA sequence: TGTGCCAGCAGTCTCAGCAGGGATAAGCAGTACTTC. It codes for CASSLSRDKQYF.

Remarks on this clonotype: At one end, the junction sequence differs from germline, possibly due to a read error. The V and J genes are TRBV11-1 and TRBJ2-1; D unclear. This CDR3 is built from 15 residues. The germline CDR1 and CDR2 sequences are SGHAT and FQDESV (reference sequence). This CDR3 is CSSSPIHWGYNEQFF. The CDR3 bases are TGTTCCAGCAGCCCCATCCATTGGGGATATAATGAGCAGTTCTTC.

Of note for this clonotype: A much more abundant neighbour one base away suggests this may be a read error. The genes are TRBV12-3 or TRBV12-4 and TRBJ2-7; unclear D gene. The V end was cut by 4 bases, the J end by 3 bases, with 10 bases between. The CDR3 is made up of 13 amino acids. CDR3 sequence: CASSYPGVYEQYF. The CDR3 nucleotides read TGTGCCAGCAGTTACCCAGGAGTCTACGAGCAGTACTTC.

CDR3 in DNA: TGTGCCAGCAGCTTTGGAACAGGGATCTTTGGCTACACCTTC. This translates into CASSFGTGIFGYTF. The chain recombines TRBV13 with TRBJ1-2, with D possibly TRBD1 on 6 matching bases. The CDR3 runs to 14 residues. V gave up 3 bases and J gave up 7 bases, with 15 bases separating them. Germline V lookup: CDR1 PRHDT, CDR2 FYEKMQ (reference sequence).

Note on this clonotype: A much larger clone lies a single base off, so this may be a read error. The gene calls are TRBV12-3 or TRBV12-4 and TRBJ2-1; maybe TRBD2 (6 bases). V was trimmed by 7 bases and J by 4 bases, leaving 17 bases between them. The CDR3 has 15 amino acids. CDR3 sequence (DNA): TGTGCCAGCACGCGCGGGGCGGAAGGTTACAATGAGCAGTTCTTC. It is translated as CASTRGAEGYNEQFF.

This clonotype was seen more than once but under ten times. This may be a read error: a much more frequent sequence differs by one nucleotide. CDR3 DNA: TGCGCCAGCAGCCTAAGCGAGAGATCGGATGAGCAGTTCTTC. Protein product: CASSLSERSDEQFF. The chain uses TRBV4-3 and TRBJ2-1; D remains ambiguous. The CDR3 runs to 14 residues. Trimming took 4 bases from V and 8 from J, leaving 15 bases between them. Germline CDR1 reads LGHNA; CDR2 reads YSLEER.

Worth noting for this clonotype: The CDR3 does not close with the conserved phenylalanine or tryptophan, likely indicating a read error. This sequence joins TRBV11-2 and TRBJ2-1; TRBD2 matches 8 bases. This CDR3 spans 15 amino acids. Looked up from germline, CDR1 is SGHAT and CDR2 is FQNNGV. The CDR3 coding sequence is TGTGACAGCAGCTTTACTAGCGGAGCTTACAATGAGCAGTTCGTC. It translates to CDSSFTSGAYNEQFV.

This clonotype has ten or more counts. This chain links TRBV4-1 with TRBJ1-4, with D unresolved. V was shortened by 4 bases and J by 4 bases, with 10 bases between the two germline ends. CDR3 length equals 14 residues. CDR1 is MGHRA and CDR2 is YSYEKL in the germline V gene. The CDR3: CASSPEALNEKLFF. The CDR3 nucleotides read TGCGCCAGCAGCCCCGAAGCGCTTAATGAAAAACTGTTTTTT.

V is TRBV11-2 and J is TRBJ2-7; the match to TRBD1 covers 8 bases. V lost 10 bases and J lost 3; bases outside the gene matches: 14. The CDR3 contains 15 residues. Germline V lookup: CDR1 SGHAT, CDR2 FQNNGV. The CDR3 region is CANSPWDRTDYEQYF. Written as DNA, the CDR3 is TGTGCCAACAGTCCCTGGGACAGGACAGACTACGAGCAGTACTTC. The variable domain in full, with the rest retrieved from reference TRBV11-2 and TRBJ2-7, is EAGVAQSPRYKIIEKRQSVAFWCNPISGHATLYWYQQILGQGPKLLIQFQNNGVVDDSQLPKDRFSAERLKGVDSTLKIQPAKLEDSAVYLCANSPWDRTDYEQYFGPGTRLTVT.

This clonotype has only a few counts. The DNA of the CDR3 is TGTGCCAGCAGTTACTCCGGGGATGGTGGCTACACCTTC. Residues: CASSYSGDGGYTF. The V and J genes are TRBV6-6 and TRBJ1-2, with D uncertain. There are 13 residues in the CDR3. V was clipped by 0 bases and J by 7 bases, with 9 bases between them. Germline values: CDR1 MNHNY, CDR2 SVGAGI (reference sequence).

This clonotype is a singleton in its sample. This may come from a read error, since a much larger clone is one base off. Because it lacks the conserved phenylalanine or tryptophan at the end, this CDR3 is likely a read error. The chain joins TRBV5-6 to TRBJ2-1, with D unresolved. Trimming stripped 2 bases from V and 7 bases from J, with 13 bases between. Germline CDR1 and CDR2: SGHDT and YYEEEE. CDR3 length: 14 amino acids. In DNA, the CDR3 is TGTGCCAGCAGCTTAGAGCCGGTGAGGAATGAGCAGTTCTTA. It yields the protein CASSLEPVRNEQFL.

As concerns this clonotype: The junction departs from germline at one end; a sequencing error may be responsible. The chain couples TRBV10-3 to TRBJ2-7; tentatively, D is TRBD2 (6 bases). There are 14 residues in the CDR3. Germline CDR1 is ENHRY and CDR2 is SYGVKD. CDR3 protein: CVISVLADSYEQYF. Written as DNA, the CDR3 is TGTGTCATCAGTGTTTTAGCGGATTCCTACGAGCAGTACTTC.

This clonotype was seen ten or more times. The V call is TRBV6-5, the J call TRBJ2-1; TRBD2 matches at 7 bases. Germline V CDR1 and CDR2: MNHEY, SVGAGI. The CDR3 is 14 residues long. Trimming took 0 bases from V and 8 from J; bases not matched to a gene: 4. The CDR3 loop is CASSYSGLDYEQFF. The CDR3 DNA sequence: TGTGCCAGCAGTTACTCTGGACTAGACTATGAGCAGTTCTTC.

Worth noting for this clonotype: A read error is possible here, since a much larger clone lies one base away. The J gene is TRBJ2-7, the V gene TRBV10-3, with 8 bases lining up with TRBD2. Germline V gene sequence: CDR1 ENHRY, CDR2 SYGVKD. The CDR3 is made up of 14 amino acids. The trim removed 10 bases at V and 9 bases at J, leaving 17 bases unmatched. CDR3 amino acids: CATRKGLAGGVQYF. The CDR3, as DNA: TGTGCCACCAGAAAAGGACTAGCTGGGGGCGTGCAGTACTTC.

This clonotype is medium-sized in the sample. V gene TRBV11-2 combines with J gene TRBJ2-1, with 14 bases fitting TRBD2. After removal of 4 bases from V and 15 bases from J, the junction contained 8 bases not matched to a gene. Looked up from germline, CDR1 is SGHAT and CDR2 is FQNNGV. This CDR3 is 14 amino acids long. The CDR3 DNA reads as TGTGCCAGCAGCTCACCGGGACTAGCGGGAGAAAGGTTCTTC. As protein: CASSSPGLAGERFF.

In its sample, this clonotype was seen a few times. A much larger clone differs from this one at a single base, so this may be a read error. The CDR3 sequence is CTSSYEVPYEQYF. CDR3 nucleotide sequence: TGTACCAGCAGTTACGAGGTACCCTACGAGCAGTACTTC. The chain joins TRBV6-5 to TRBJ2-7; D unclear. CDR1 and CDR2 from the germline V gene are MNHEY and SVGAGI. The CDR3 length is 13 residues.

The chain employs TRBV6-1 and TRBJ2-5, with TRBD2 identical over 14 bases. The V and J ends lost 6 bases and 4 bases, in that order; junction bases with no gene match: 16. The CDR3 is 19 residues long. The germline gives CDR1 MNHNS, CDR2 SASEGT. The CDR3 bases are TGTGCCAGCAGCGATCTACCGGGACTAGCGGGAGTGGGACGAGAGACCCAGTACTTC. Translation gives CASSDLPGLAGVGRETQYF.

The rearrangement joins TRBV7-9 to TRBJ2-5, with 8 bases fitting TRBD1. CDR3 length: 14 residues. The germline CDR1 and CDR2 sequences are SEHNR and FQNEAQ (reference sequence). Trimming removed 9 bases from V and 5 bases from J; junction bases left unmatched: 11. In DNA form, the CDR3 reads TGTGCCAGTAACCTACAGGGGGGTCAGGAGACCCAGTACTTC. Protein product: CASNLQGGQETQYF. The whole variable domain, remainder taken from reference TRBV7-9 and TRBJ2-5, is DTGVSQNPRHKITKRGQNVTFRCDPISEHNRLYWYRQTLGQGPEFLTYFQNEAQLEKSRLLSDRFSAERPKGSFSTLEIQRTEQGDSAMYLCASNLQGGQETQYFGPGTRLLVL.

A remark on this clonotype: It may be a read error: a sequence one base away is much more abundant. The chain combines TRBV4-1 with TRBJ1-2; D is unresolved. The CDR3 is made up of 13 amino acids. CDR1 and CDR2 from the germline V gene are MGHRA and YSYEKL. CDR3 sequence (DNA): TGCGCCAGCGGACGCCCGGGAATCTATGGCTACGCCTTC. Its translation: CASGRPGIYGYAF.